This entry lists 25 T cell receptor beta chains sequenced from one sample in a study of T cell responses to AZD1222 COVID-19 vaccine. TCRdb's copy holds only in-frame clones and misses some; the assay was immunoSEQ multiplex PCR. The table has about 70,000 clones, around 85% seen once; the top ten hold approximately 20%. The specimen comprised peripheral blood, sampled on day 0 of AZD1222 vaccination. The receptor source for this set is an adult in good health.

The V and J genes are TRBV29-1 and TRBJ2-1; D remains unclear. Germline values: CDR1 SQVTM, CDR2 ANQGSEA. Trimming took 6 bases from V and 3 from J, leaving 6 bases between them. The CDR3 is 11 residues long. The CDR3 sequence: CSVGNYNEQFF. CDR3 bases: TGCAGCGTAGGAAACTACAATGAGCAGTTCTTC.

The chain employs TRBV5-1 and TRBJ2-7, with TRBD1 matching over 8 bases. V lost 4 bases and J lost 6; bases outside the gene matches: 15. The CDR3 contains 16 residues. The V gene's germline CDR1 is SGHRS and CDR2 YFSETQ. The CDR3: CASSKPGTGLLGEQYF. In nucleotides, the CDR3 is TGCGCCAGCAGCAAGCCCGGGACAGGCCTCCTAGGCGAGCAGTACTTC.

This chain joins TRBV19 and TRBJ2-3, with D uncertain. The CDR3 runs 14 residues. Germline values: CDR1 LNHDA, CDR2 SQIVND (reference sequence). Trimming cost V 5 bases and J 2 bases, with 11 bases left between them. The CDR3 DNA follows: TGTGCCAGTAGTCTAGGGTCGCACACAGATACGCAGTATTTT. Translation: CASSLGSHTDTQYF.

V gene TRBV12-3 or TRBV12-4 combines with J gene TRBJ2-2; D not certain. This CDR3 spans 11 amino acids. Trimming took off 6 bases at V and 1 base at J, with 0 bases between the two ends. The CDR3 reads CASRNTGELFF. In DNA form, the CDR3 reads TGTGCCAGCAGGAACACCGGGGAGCTGTTTTTT.

This clone appeared once. The gene calls are TRBV6-5 and TRBJ1-1; no reliable D call. Trimming shortened V by 6 bases and J by 6 bases, and 11 bases separated the two germline ends. CDR1 MNHEY and CDR2 SVGAGI come from the germline V gene. The CDR3 has 12 residues. As DNA, the CDR3 is TGTGCCAGCAGGAGCCTTTGGTCTGAAGCTTTCTTT. Protein product: CASRSLWSEAFF.

The CDR3 DNA reads as TGTGCCAGCAGCCCGTGGGGGGGGGTTAACGCAGATACGCAGTATTTT. Translating it yields CASSPWGGVNADTQYF. The chain recombines TRBV7-9 with TRBJ2-3; TRBD2 matches at 7 bases. Trimming removed 5 bases from V and 4 bases from J; junction bases left unmatched: 12. CDR1 and CDR2 (germline): SEHNR, FQNEAQ (reference sequence). The CDR3 has 16 amino acids. The whole variable domain, remainder taken from reference TRBV7-9 and TRBJ2-3, is DTGVSQNPRHKITKRGQNVTFRCDPISEHNRLYWYRQTLGQGPEFLTYFQNEAQLEKSRLLSDRFSAERPKGSFSTLEIQRTEQGDSAMYLCASSPWGGVNADTQYFGPGTRLTVL.

The V and J genes are TRBV12-3 or TRBV12-4 and TRBJ1-3; D gene unclear. V lost 5 bases and J lost 0, with 2 bases in between. CDR3 length: 12 amino acids. The CDR3 sequence is CASSLSGNTIYF. CDR3 nucleotide sequence: TGTGCCAGCAGTCTCTCTGGAAACACCATATATTTT.

This rearrangement joins TRBV28 to TRBJ1-2; D perhaps matches TRBD1 (6 bases). Germline V gene sequence: CDR1 MDHEN, CDR2 SYDVKM. V was shortened by 5 bases and J by 3 bases, with 16 bases between the two germline ends. The CDR3 is 15 amino acids. The CDR3 DNA is TGTGCCAGCAGTCCCAGCGGGGGCGCGTACTATGGCTACACCTTC. Protein: CASSPSGGAYYGYTF.

The rearrangement uses TRBV5-1 and TRBJ2-2, with 7 bases matching TRBD2. The CDR3 is 15 residues long. V lost 1 base to trimming and J lost 5 bases; unmatched junction nucleotides: 5. Germline CDR1 reads SGHRS; CDR2 reads YFSETQ. CDR3 amino acids: CASSLTPGGTGELFF. CDR3 DNA sequence: TGCGCCAGCAGCTTGACTCCCGGGGGGACCGGGGAGCTGTTTTTT.

This clone was seen only a few times. The genes are TRBV4-2 and TRBJ2-3; D call uncertain. Trimming took off 0 bases at V and 0 bases at J, with 7 bases between the two ends. Germline lookup yields CDR1 LGHNA and CDR2 YNFKEQ. This CDR3 comprises 15 residues. In nucleotides, the CDR3 is TGTGCCAGCAGCCAAGAGCGTACTAGCACAGATACGCAGTATTTT. Protein: CASSQERTSTDTQYF.

A few counts support this clone. The chain is built from TRBV7-6 and TRBJ2-7, with TRBD1 matching over 8 bases. Germline V gene data show CDR1 as SGHVS and CDR2 as FNYEAQ. The ends lost 2 bases at V and 7 bases at J; junction bases unmatched: 7. The length of the CDR3 is 14 residues. The CDR3 DNA sequence: TGTGCCAGCAGCTTATCCCAGGGGGCTAGGGAGCAGTACTTC. Its translation: CASSLSQGAREQYF.

This chain connects TRBV18 to TRBJ2-7, with D uncertain. Trimming removed 7 bases from V and 5 bases from J, with 15 bases in between. The CDR3 is 13 amino acids. Per the germline V gene, CDR1 is KGHSH and CDR2 is LQKENI. This chain's CDR3 is CASFVGGPNEQYF. As DNA, the CDR3 is TGTGCCAGCTTCGTGGGCGGACCCAACGAGCAGTACTTC.

This rearrangement joins TRBV29-1 to TRBJ2-7; tentatively, D is TRBD1 (6 bases). Germline CDR1 SQVTM, CDR2 ANQGSEA. The CDR3 has 13 residues. Trimming removed 7 bases at V and 7 bases at J, with 20 bases between. The chain's CDR3 is CSARGTGIGEQYF. CDR3 coding DNA: TGCAGCGCCCGAGGAACAGGGATTGGGGAGCAGTACTTC.

This chain connects TRBV7-9 to TRBJ2-1; D not certain. This CDR3 spans 12 amino acids. Trimming shortened V by 5 bases and J by 5 bases, and 7 bases separated the two germline ends. Germline V gene data show CDR1 as SEHNR and CDR2 as FQNEAQ (reference sequence). The CDR3 DNA reads TGTGCCAGCAGCGCCCTAAACAATGAGCAGTTCTTC. This encodes CASSALNNEQFF.

J is TRBJ1-2 and V is TRBV3-1 (or the pseudogene TRBV3-2); the match to TRBD1 covers 9 bases. This CDR3 spans 16 amino acids. Trimming at V came to 6 bases and at J to 4 bases, leaving 12 bases not matched to a gene. From germline, CDR1 is LGHDT and CDR2 YNNKEL (reference sequence). This CDR3 is CASSLGQGFASYGYTF. CDR3 bases: TGTGCCAGCAGTTTGGGACAGGGTTTTGCAAGCTATGGCTACACCTTC.

The chain carries TRBV5-1 and TRBJ1-2, with TRBD1 as a possible D gene (6 bases). Trimming removed 0 bases at V and 8 bases at J, with 20 bases between. From germline, CDR1 is SGHRS and CDR2 YFSETQ. This CDR3 comprises 16 residues. The CDR3 loop reads CASSLVSGQTYLGYTF. Written as DNA, the CDR3 is TGCGCCAGCAGCTTGGTTTCCGGACAGACATATTTGGGCTACACCTTC.

The DNA for the CDR3 is TGTGCCTCCCCCGGACAGGGATCGAACTATGGCTACACCTTC. Encoded protein: CASPGQGSNYGYTF. The rearrangement links TRBV30 to TRBJ1-2; 8 bases line up with TRBD1. The ends lost 7 bases at V and 2 bases at J; junction bases unmatched: 9. CDR1 GTSNPN and CDR2 SVGIG come from the germline V gene (reference sequence). The CDR3 runs to 14 residues.

The V and J genes are TRBV6-6 and TRBJ1-1, with 7 bases that match TRBD1. In germline, CDR1 is MNHNY, CDR2 SVGAGI (reference sequence). CDR3 length: 16 amino acids. Trimming cost V 5 bases and J 2 bases; bases outside gene matches: 11. CDR3 in DNA: TGTGCCAGCAGTAGGTCGACGGGACAGATAAACACTGAAGCTTTCTTT. It encodes CASSRSTGQINTEAFF.

J is TRBJ1-2 and V is TRBV5-4, with 9 positions matching TRBD1. The CDR3 loop spans 18 amino acids. Trimming at V came to 3 bases and at J to 1 base, leaving 13 bases not matched to a gene. The germline V gene encodes CDR1 SGHNT and CDR2 YYREEE (reference sequence). CDR3 nucleotide sequence: TGTGCCAGCAGCTCGCGAACGGGACAGGGAGTCCATAACTATGGCTACACCTTC. Translating it yields CASSSRTGQGVHNYGYTF. The full variable domain, rest sourced from reference TRBV5-4 and TRBJ1-2, is ETGVTQSPTHLIKTRGQQVTLRCSSQSGHNTVSWYQQALGQGPQFIFQYYREEENGRGNFPPRFSGLQFPNYSSELNVNALELDDSALYLCASSSRTGQGVHNYGYTFGSGTRLTVV.

The V call is TRBV10-2, the J call TRBJ1-2, with D unresolved. V lost 5 bases and J lost 1, with 14 bases in between. In germline, CDR1 is WSHSY, CDR2 SAAADI. There are 15 residues in the CDR3. This chain's CDR3 is CASSPGANFNYGYTF. The CDR3 DNA follows: TGCGCCAGCAGTCCCGGTGCGAACTTTAACTATGGCTACACCTTC.

The V call is TRBV21-1, the J call TRBJ1-5. TRBV21-1 is recorded as a pseudogene. The CDR3 loop spans 15 amino acids. As DNA, the CDR3 is TGTGCCAGCAGCGCTTCGGCAGGGGGAGGGCAGCCCCAGCATTTT. This encodes CASSASAGGGQPQHF.

In the case of this clone: Germline and junction disagree at one end, which may indicate a read error. The chain has TRBV7-8 and TRBJ1-1, with D maybe TRBD1 (5 bases). The CDR3 length is 14 residues. From germline, CDR1 is SGHVS and CDR2 FQNEAQ. The CDR3, as DNA: TGTGCCAGCAGCTTAGCTCGGGGGAACGCTGAAGCTTTCTTT. This codes for CASSLARGNAEAFF.

The CDR3 DNA is TGTGCCAGCAGCTACGGTCCCGATCAGCCCCAGCATTTT. This codes for CASSYGPDQPQHF. The chain has TRBV3-1 (or the pseudogene TRBV3-2) and TRBJ1-5; D unresolved. Germline V CDR1 and CDR2: LGHDT, YNNKEL (reference sequence). The CDR3 is 13 amino acids. Trimming took 5 bases from V and 5 from J, leaving 10 bases between them.

The CDR3: CASEGPGSYEQYF. The CDR3 coding sequence is TGCGCCAGCGAAGGCCCGGGGTCCTACGAGCAGTACTTC. The V call is TRBV5-1, the J call TRBJ2-7; D is possibly TRBD2 (5 bases). Germline V gene sequence: CDR1 SGHRS, CDR2 YFSETQ. Trimming stripped 7 bases from V and 1 base from J, with 12 bases between. The length of the CDR3 is 13 residues.

The chain carries TRBV6-4 and TRBJ2-3; no clear D. V was pared by 3 bases and J by 2 bases, with 12 bases between. This CDR3 spans 15 amino acids. Germline assignment: CDR1 MRHNA and CDR2 SNTAGT. The chain's CDR3 is CASSEGTGPTDTQYF. The CDR3, as DNA: TGTGCCAGCAGTGAAGGAACGGGTCCCACAGATACGCAGTATTTT.